The 21 T cell receptor beta chains below all came from one sample that was sequenced in a study of post-analysis software for immune sequencing data. Study-wide results and limits: TRBV5-6, TRBV5-1 and TRBV20-1 belonged to a set of about 5 TRBV segments that were more frequent in patients than controls.

For these TCRs, the target antigens are not known. Each TCR beta cDNA library carried unique molecular identifiers. MiXCR, run by TCRdb on the PCR reads, gives a single entry per CDR3 protein. The data contain about 540,000 distinct CDR3 sequences, around a third of them seen just once; the ten biggest clones take up around 6%. The material sequenced was blood. These receptors all stem from a girl aged 2-17 years with multiple sclerosis.

The rearrangement joins TRBV14 to TRBJ1-2; D remains ambiguous. This CDR3 contains 14 residues. Germline CDR1 is SGHDN and CDR2 is FVKESK. The V end lost 0 bases, the J end lost 0 bases, and 5 bases lay between the germline ends. CDR3: CASSQDWANYGYTF. The CDR3 nucleotides are TGTGCCAGCAGCCAAGATTGGGCTAACTATGGCTACACCTTC. Combining the CDR3 with reference TRBV14 and TRBJ1-2 gives the whole variable domain EAGVTQFPSHSVIEKGQTVTLRCDPISGHDNLYWYRRVMGKEIKFLLHFVKESKQDESGMPNNRFLAERTGGTYSTLKVQPAELEDSGVYFCASSQDWANYGYTFGSGTRLTVV.

This clonotype was counted a few times. This sequence joins TRBV6-5 and TRBJ1-1; D perhaps matches TRBD1 (6 bases). The CDR3 sequence is 11 residues long. Germline V gene lookup returns CDR1 MNHEY and CDR2 SVGAGI. Trimming removed 9 bases at V and 12 bases at J, with 17 bases between. CDR3 region: CASSTGQKTFF. CDR3 nucleotide sequence: TGTGCCAGTAGTACGGGACAAAAAACTTTCTTT.

To note about this clonotype: A much larger clone differs by one base, so this may be a read error. The chain combines TRBV29-1 with TRBJ2-6, with TRBD2 as a possible D gene (5 bases). This CDR3 region has 12 residues. CDR1 and CDR2 from the germline V gene are SQVTM and ANQGSEA. Written as DNA, the CDR3 is TGCAGCGTTCGTGGGCGGGCCAACGTCCGGACTTTC. Its translation is CSVRGRANVRTF.

This chain links TRBV28 with TRBJ1-1; D is uncertain. Germline CDR1 MDHEN, CDR2 SYDVKM. This CDR3 contains 13 residues. Trimming removed 6 bases at V and 1 base at J, with 9 bases between. CDR3: CASSEVGNTEAFF. The DNA of the CDR3 is TGTGCCAGCAGCGAAGTGGGGAACACTGAAGCTTTCTTT.

A word on this clonotype: At one boundary the junction diverges from the germline segment, which might be a read error. The chain combines TRBV6-5 with TRBJ1-1; TRBD1 aligns across 8 bases. The CDR3 loop spans 18 amino acids. Germline V gene data show CDR1 as MNHEY and CDR2 as SVGAGI. The CDR3 protein is CASSSSGQGLPMNAEAFF. The CDR3 region has the DNA TGTGCCAGCAGTTCCTCAGGACAGGGATTGCCCATGAACGCTGAAGCTTTCTTT.

The CDR3 coding sequence is TGTGCCAGCAGCAACAGGGAGTCGAAAAACATTCAGTACTTC. Amino acids: CASSNRESKNIQYF. This chain joins TRBV5-6 and TRBJ2-4, with D maybe TRBD1 (6 bases). CDR1 SGHDT and CDR2 YYEEEE come from the germline V gene. The CDR3 is made up of 14 amino acids. V shed 4 bases and J shed 4 bases, with 12 bases lying between them.

This chain links TRBV5-1 with TRBJ2-1; D is perhaps TRBD2 (6 bases). The CDR3 consists of 12 residues. Germline V gene lookup returns CDR1 SGHRS and CDR2 YFSETQ. V dropped 3 bases and J dropped 9 bases, with 10 bases sitting between them. CDR3: CASSSRRGEQFF. CDR3 coding DNA: TGCGCCAGCAGCTCACGGCGGGGTGAGCAGTTCTTC.

The CDR3 loop is CAISDGVGEGNYGYTF. CDR3 nucleotides: TGTGCCATCAGTGATGGGGTGGGGGAAGGGAACTATGGCTACACCTTC. This chain connects TRBV10-3 to TRBJ1-2; possible D gene TRBD1, 5 bases. Germline assignment: CDR1 ENHRY and CDR2 SYGVKD. This CDR3 comprises 16 residues. V was cut by 3 bases and J by 2 bases, with 16 bases left in between.

This chain links TRBV5-1 with TRBJ2-5, with D possibly being TRBD1 (6 bases). Germline CDR1 SGHRS, CDR2 YFSETQ. The CDR3 sequence is 14 residues long. Deletions cut 4 bases from V and 3 bases from J, with 13 bases between. CDR3 bases: TGCGCCAGCAGCCCCCAGTCAGGGGAAGAGACCCAGTACTTC. Encoded protein: CASSPQSGEETQYF.

This clonotype was observed a few times. V is TRBV29-1 and J is TRBJ1-2; no firm D call. CDR1 and CDR2 (germline): SQVTM, ANQGSEA. This CDR3 has 12 residues. V lost 7 bases and J lost 0, with 9 bases in between. This chain's CDR3 is CSGDEANYGYTF. For the CDR3, the DNA is TGCAGCGGGGATGAGGCTAACTATGGCTACACCTTC.

This clonotype was seen a single time. This chain joins TRBV27 and TRBJ2-7; no clear D gene. Trimming cost V 1 base and J 7 bases, with 11 bases left between them. CDR1 is MNHEY, CDR2 SMNVEV, per germline (reference sequence). This CDR3 contains 13 residues. The CDR3 nucleotides read TGTGCCAGCAGTTTATACAGTTACAATGAGCAGTACTTC. Its protein is CASSLYSYNEQYF.

The chain uses TRBV21-1 and TRBJ2-3; the table's D call, TRBD1, was not checked against the DNA. TRBV21-1 is classified as a pseudogene. This CDR3 spans 18 amino acids. CDR3 bases: TGTGCCAGCAGCAAAGGGCTATCGGGACAGTGTAGCACAGATACGCAGTATTTT. It specifies CASSKGLSGQCSTDTQYF.

The rearrangement links TRBV5-1 to TRBJ2-5, with 7 bases aligning to TRBD2. Germline V gene data show CDR1 as SGHRS and CDR2 as YFSETQ. The CDR3 is 17 residues long. Trimming removed 0 bases from V and 3 bases from J; junction bases left unmatched: 11. CDR3: CASSLASGAAGEETQYF. CDR3 DNA: TGCGCCAGCAGCTTGGCCAGCGGGGCCGCGGGAGAAGAGACCCAGTACTTC.

This clonotype was detected a few times. The chain joins TRBV6-1 to TRBJ1-5; no clear D gene. The V end lost 2 bases, the J end lost 7 bases, and 9 bases lay between the germline ends. In germline, CDR1 is MNHNS, CDR2 SASEGT. The CDR3 consists of 13 residues. CDR3 nucleotides: TGTGCCAGCAGTGAACTTCCCAAACAGCCCCAGCATTTT. It codes for CASSELPKQPQHF.

There are many counts of this clonotype. The chain has TRBV6-5 and TRBJ2-1, with TRBD1 matching over 9 bases. The germline V gene encodes CDR1 MNHEY and CDR2 SVGAGI. CDR3 length: 14 amino acids. The V segment lost 8 bases and the J segment 3 bases; nucleotides outside the gene matches: 5. The CDR3 DNA sequence: TGTGCCAGCTCAGGGACAGGGAGCTACAATGAGCAGTTCTTC. It specifies CASSGTGSYNEQFF.

This clonotype came up a few times. The chain employs TRBV5-1 and TRBJ2-1, with TRBD2 identical over 13 bases. The length of the CDR3 is 18 residues. J was trimmed by 4 bases and V by 3 bases; bases with no gene match: 10. The germline V gene encodes CDR1 SGHRS and CDR2 YFSETQ. The chain's CDR3 is CASSSPGTSGEQYNEQFF. CDR3 DNA sequence: TGCGCCAGCAGCTCCCCCGGGACTAGCGGGGAACAGTACAATGAGCAGTTCTTC.

A word on this clonotype: The junction does not match germline at one end; this may be a read error. V usage is TRBV14 and J usage is TRBJ2-5; TRBD2 matches 8 bases. The CDR3 spans 14 residues. The V gene's germline CDR1 is SGHDN and CDR2 FVKESK. Here the CDR3 reads CAGSQGLVGETQYF. The CDR3 region has the DNA TGTGCCGGCAGCCAGGGACTAGTAGGAGAGACCCAGTACTTC.

The chain carries TRBV6-1 and TRBJ2-1, with 10 bases that match TRBD2. The CDR3 sequence is 16 residues long. After removal of 3 bases from V and 4 bases from J, the junction contained 6 bases not matched to a gene. CDR1 and CDR2 from the germline V gene are MNHNS and SASEGT. CDR3 nucleotide sequence: TGTGCCAGCAGTGACACCCTACTAGCGGGGTACAATGAGCAGTTCTTC. This sequence encodes CASSDTLLAGYNEQFF.

V gene TRBV3-1 combines with J gene TRBJ2-4; maybe TRBD2 (5 bases). The V gene lost 3 bases and the J gene lost 0 bases, with 9 bases spanning the gap. The length of the CDR3 is 15 residues. Germline V gives CDR1 LGHDT, CDR2 YNNKEL (reference sequence). The CDR3 spells CASSHGGLAKNIQYF. CDR3 DNA sequence: TGTGCCAGCAGCCATGGCGGACTAGCCAAAAACATTCAGTACTTC.

The rearrangement joins TRBV29-1 to TRBJ2-3; D uncertain. Trimming took off 5 bases at V and 2 bases at J, with 17 bases between the two ends. This CDR3 has 15 residues. Germline CDR1 SQVTM, CDR2 ANQGSEA. The CDR3 protein is CSVPKQAVITDTQYF. The CDR3 DNA follows: TGCAGCGTTCCTAAGCAGGCCGTCATCACAGATACGCAGTATTTT.

This clonotype was detected only a few times. This chain joins TRBV6-5 and TRBJ2-7, with unresolved D. Germline-derived CDR1 and CDR2 are MNHEY and SVGAGI. CDR3 length: 13 residues. Trimming removed 6 bases at V and 2 bases at J, with 11 bases between. The chain's CDR3 is CASSPHSPYEQYF. As DNA, the CDR3 is TGTGCCAGCAGCCCCCACAGTCCCTACGAGCAGTACTTC.